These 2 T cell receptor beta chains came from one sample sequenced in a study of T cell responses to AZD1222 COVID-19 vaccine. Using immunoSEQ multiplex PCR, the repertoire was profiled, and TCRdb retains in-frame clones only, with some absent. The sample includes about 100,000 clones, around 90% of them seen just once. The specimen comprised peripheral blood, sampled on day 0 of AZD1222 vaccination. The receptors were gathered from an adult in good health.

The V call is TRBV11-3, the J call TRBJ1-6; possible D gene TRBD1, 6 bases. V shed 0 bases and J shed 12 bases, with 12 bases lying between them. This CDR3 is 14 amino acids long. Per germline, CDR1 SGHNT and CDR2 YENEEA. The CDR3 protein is CASSLDGGGGPLHF. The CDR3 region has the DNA TGTGCCAGCAGCTTAGATGGAGGGGGGGGACCCCTCCACTTT.

CDR3 sequence (DNA): TGTGCCAGCAGTGAAGTGTACGAGCAGTACTTC. It encodes CASSEVYEQYF. The rearrangement uses TRBV12-3 or TRBV12-4 and TRBJ2-7; no definite D call. This CDR3 is 11 amino acids long. Trimming took 5 bases from V and 4 from J, leaving 6 bases between them.